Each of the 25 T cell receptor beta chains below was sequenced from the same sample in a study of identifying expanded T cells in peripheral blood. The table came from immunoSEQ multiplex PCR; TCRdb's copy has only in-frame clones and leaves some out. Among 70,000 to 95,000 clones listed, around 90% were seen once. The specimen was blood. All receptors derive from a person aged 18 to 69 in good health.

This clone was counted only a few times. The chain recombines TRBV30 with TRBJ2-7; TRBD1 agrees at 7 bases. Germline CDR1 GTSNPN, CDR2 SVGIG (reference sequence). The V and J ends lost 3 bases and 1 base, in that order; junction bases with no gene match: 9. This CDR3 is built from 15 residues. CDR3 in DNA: TGTGCCTGGAGCCAGCCAGGGGGTGGATCCTACGAGCAGTACTTC. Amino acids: CAWSQPGGGSYEQYF. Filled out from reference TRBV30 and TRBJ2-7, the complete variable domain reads SQTIHQWPATLVQPVGSPLSLECTVEGTSNPNLYWYRQAAGRGLQLLFYSVGIGQISSEVPQNLSASRPQDRQFILSSKKLLLSDSGFYLCAWSQPGGGSYEQYFGPGTRLTVT.

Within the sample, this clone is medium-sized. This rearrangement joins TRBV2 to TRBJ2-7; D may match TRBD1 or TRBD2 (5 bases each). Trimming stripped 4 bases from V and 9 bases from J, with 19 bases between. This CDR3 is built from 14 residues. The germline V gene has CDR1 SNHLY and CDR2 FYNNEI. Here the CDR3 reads CASSATGTVETQYF. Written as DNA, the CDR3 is TGTGCCAGCAGTGCGACCGGGACGGTGGAGACGCAGTACTTC.

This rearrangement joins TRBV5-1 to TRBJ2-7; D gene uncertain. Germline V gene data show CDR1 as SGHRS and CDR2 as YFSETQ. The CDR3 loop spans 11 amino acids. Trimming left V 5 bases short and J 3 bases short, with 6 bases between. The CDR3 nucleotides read TGCGCCAGCAGGAAAAGCTACGAGCAGTACTTC. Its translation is CASRKSYEQYF.

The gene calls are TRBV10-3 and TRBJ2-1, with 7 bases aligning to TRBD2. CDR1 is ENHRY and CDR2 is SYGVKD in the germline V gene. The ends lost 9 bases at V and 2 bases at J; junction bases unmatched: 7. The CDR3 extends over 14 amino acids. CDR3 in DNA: TGTGCCATAGCCGGGACTATCACCTACAATGAGCAGTTCTTC. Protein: CAIAGTITYNEQFF.

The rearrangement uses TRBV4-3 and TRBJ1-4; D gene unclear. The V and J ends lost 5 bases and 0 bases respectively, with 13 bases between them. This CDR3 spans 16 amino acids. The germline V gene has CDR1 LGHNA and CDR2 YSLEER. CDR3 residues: CASSRVLAATNEKLFF. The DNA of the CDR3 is TGCGCCAGCAGCAGGGTATTAGCGGCAACTAATGAAAAACTGTTTTTT.

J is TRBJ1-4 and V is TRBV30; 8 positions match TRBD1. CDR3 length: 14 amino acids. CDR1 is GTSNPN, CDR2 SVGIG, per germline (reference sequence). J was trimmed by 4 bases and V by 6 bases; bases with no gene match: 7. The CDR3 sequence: CACRRTGINEKLFF. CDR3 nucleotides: TGTGCCTGCCGTCGGACAGGGATTAATGAAAAACTGTTTTTT.

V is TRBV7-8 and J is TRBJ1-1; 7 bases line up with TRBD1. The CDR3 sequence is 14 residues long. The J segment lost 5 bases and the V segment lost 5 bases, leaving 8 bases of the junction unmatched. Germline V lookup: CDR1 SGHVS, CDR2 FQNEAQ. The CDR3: CASSPQTGRTEAFF. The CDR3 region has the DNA TGTGCCAGCAGCCCCCAGACAGGGAGGACTGAAGCTTTCTTT.

The CDR3 DNA sequence: TGCAGCGTTGACAAGACAGGGAATGGCTACACCTTC. Residues: CSVDKTGNGYTF. The rearrangement joins TRBV29-1 to TRBJ1-2; 7 bases are shared with TRBD1. The V gene end was trimmed by 3 bases and the J gene end by 6 bases; junction bases not matched to a gene: 4. CDR3 length equals 12 residues. Germline CDR1 and CDR2: SQVTM and ANQGSEA.

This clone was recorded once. The DNA for the CDR3 is TGTGCCAGCAGCTTAGGCAGGGGGCGATTCGCCTATGGCTACACCTTC. Translation: CASSLGRGRFAYGYTF. This chain joins TRBV7-2 and TRBJ1-2; TRBD1 matches 8 bases. Germline V gives CDR1 SGHTA, CDR2 FQGNSA. The CDR3 consists of 16 residues. V dropped 1 base and J dropped 4; count of bases not matched to a gene: 8.

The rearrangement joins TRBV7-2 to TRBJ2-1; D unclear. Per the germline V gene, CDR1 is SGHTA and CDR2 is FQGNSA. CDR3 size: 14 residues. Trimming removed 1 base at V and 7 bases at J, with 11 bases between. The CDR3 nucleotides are TGTGCCAGCAGCTTAGGGTATCCGCTTAATGAGCAGTTCTTC. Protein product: CASSLGYPLNEQFF.

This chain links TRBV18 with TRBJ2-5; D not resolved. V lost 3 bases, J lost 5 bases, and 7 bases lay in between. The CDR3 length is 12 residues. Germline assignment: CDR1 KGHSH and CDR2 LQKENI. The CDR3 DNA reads TGTGCCAGCTCACCCGGTCTGGAGACCCAGTACTTC. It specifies CASSPGLETQYF.

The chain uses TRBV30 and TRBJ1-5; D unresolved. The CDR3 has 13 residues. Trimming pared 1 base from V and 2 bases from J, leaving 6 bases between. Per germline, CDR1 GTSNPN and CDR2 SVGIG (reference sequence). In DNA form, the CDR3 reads TGTGCCTGGAGTGACAATGGCAATCAGCCCCAGCATTTT. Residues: CAWSDNGNQPQHF.

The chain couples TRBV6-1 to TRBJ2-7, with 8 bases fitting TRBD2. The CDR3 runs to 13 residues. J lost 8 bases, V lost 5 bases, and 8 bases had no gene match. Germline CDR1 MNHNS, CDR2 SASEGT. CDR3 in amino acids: CASSPGLGAQQYF. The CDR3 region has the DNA TGTGCCAGCAGTCCGGGACTAGGGGCACAGCAGTACTTC.

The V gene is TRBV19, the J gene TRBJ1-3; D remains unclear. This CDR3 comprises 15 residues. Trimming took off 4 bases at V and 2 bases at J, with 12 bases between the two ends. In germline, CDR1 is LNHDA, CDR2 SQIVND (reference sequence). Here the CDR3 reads CASSRITEAGNTIYF. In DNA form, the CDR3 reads TGTGCCAGTAGTAGGATAACAGAGGCTGGAAACACCATATATTTT.

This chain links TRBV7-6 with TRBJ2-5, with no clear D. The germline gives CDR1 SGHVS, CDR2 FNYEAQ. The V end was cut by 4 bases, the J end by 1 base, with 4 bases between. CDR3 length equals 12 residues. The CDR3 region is CASSSLQETQYF. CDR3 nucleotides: TGTGCCAGCAGCTCCCTCCAAGAGACCCAGTACTTC.

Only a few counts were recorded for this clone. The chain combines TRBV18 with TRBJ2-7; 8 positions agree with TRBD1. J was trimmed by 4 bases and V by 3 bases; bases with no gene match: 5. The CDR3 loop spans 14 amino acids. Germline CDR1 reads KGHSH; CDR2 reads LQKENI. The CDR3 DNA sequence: TGTGCCAGCTCACCGGACAGGGAATCGTACGAGCAGTACTTC. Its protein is CASSPDRESYEQYF. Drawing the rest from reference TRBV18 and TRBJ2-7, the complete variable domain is NAGVMQNPRHLVRRRGQEARLRCSPMKGHSHVYWYRQLPEEGLKFMVYLQKENIIDESGMPKERFSAEFPKEGPSILRIQQVVRGDSAAYFCASSPDRESYEQYFGPGTRLTVT.

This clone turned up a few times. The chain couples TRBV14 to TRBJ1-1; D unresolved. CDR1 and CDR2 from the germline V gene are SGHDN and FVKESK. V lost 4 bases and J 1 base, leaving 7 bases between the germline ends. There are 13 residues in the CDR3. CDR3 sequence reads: CASSRNSNTEAFF. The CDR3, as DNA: TGTGCCAGCAGCCGCAACTCGAACACTGAAGCTTTCTTT.

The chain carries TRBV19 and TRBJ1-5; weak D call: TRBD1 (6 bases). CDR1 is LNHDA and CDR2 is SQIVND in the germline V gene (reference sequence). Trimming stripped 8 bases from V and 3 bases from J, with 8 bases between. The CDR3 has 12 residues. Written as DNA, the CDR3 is TGTGCCAGTGGACAGCACAATCAGCCCCAGCATTTT. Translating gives CASGQHNQPQHF.

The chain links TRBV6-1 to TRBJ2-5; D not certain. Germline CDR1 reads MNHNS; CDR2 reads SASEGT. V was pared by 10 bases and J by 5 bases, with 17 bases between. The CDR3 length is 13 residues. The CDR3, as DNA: TGTGCCACAACGAAGACGGTCCTGGAGACCCAGTACTTC. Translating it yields CATTKTVLETQYF.

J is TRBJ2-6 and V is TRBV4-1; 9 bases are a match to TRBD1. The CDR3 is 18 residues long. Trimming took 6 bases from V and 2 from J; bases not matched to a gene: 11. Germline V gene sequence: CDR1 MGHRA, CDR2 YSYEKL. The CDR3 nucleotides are TGCGCCAGCAGACACAGGGACAGGGTGAACGCTGGGGCCAACGTCCTGACTTTC. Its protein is CASRHRDRVNAGANVLTF.

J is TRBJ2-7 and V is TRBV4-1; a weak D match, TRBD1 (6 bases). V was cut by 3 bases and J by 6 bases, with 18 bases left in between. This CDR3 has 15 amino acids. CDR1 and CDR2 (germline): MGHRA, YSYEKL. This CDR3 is CASSHPDRSRTEQYF. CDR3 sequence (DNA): TGCGCCAGCAGCCATCCCGACAGGAGCCGAACCGAGCAGTACTTC.

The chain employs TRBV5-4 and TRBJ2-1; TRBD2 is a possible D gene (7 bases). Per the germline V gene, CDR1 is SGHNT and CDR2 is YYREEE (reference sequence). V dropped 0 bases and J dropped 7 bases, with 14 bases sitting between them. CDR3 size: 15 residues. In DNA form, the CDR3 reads TGTGCCAGCAGCTTGGGGGGGGGCGAGGGGAATGAGCAGTTCTTC. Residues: CASSLGGGEGNEQFF.

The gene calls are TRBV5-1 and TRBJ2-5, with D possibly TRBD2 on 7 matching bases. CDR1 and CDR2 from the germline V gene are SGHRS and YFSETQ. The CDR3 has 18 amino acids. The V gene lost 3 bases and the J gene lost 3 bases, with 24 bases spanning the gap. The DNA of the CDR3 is TGCGCCAGCAGCTCCATCTCCCGTAGGGGGGGGCGGGAAGAGACCCAGTACTTC. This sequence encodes CASSSISRRGGREETQYF.

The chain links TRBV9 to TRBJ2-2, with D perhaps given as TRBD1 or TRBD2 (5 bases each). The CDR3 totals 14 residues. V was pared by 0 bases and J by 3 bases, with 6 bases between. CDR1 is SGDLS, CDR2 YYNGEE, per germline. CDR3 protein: CASSVVGDTGELFF. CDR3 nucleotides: TGTGCCAGCAGCGTAGTGGGGGACACCGGGGAGCTGTTTTTT. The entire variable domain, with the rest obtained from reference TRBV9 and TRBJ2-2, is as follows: DSGVTQTPKHLITATGQRVTLRCSPRSGDLSVYWYQQSLDQGLQFLIQYYNGEERAKGNILERFSAQQFPDLHSELNLSSLELGDSALYFCASSVVGDTGELFFGEGSRLTVL.

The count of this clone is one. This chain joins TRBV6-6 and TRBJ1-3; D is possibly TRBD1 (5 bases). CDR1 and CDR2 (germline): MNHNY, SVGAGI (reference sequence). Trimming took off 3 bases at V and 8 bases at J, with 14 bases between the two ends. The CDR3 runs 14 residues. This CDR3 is CASSYQRGGDTIYF. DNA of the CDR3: TGTGCCAGCAGTTATCAGAGGGGCGGGGACACCATATATTTT.